This T cell receptor beta chain is from a study of blood T cell repertoires in COVID-19. Study summary: The cDNA or gDNA used as material had been derived from T cells, B-cell-depleted T cells, or PBMCs.

The CDR3 has 13 residues. Germline assignment: CDR1 SGHTA and CDR2 FQGNSA. V was clipped by 5 bases and J by 3 bases, with 8 bases between them. Participants came from roughly 23 US areas, aged about 18 to 95 years. Cohort placement rested on clinical history that participants reported themselves. Per the authors' pipeline: From reference gene primer amplification, estimates of nucleated cell counts were derived. The table came from immunoSEQ multiplex PCR; TCRdb's copy has only in-frame clones and leaves some out. V and J calls and clone size are copied from that table; D and trimming were computed from the DNA. This table has under 350,000 clones, roughly 85% appearing once.

The sequencing input was PBMCs or T cells enriched from blood (not recorded which). The receptor comes from a woman between 35 and 50 years old with acute COVID-19. This chain connects TRBV7-2 to TRBJ1-5; D is unresolved. Written as DNA, the CDR3 is TGTGCCAGCAGCCGCTCTAACAATCAGCCCCAGCATTTT. It yields the protein CASSRSNNQPQHF.